The 11 T cell receptor beta chains given below trace back to one sample, sequenced in a study of chemoradiotherapy in HPV16-positive cancers (dated by TCRdb to the early 2020s). Library preparation employed the immunoSEQ multiplex PCR assay. The clones in this table, taken by TCRdb from immuneACCESS, are in-frame only. Not every clone is retained; where verified, under half of the shortfall comes from an unresolved V gene, and the cause of the rest is unknown. The sample profile shows roughly 9,000 clones; around 82% of them were found once. The ten largest clonotypes hold more than 8% of the sample. This material was collected from a patient who underwent chemoradiotherapy. The receptors stem from a human donor with HPV-associated anogenital cancer.

V gene TRBV4-1 combines with J gene TRBJ2-3; D gene unclear. CDR3 size: 18 residues. Germline V gene lookup returns CDR1 MGHRA and CDR2 YSYEKL. Trimming left V 2 bases short and J 2 bases short, with 20 bases between. CDR3 DNA: TGCGCCAGCAGCCAACAACCCCGGGCCTCAGATTCCACAGATACGCAGTATTTT. Translated, it gives CASSQQPRASDSTDTQYF.

CDR3 sequence: CASSLAPGTDTQYF. The CDR3 nucleotides read TGTGCCAGCAGCTTGGCCCCCGGCACAGATACGCAGTATTTT. The V and J genes are TRBV7-2 and TRBJ2-3; D is unresolved. The CDR3 length is 14 residues. V was clipped by 3 bases and J by 1 base, with 8 bases between them. Looked up from germline, CDR1 is SGHTA and CDR2 is FQGNSA.

This chain uses TRBV30 with TRBJ1-2, with D perhaps matching TRBD1 (6 bases). The CDR3 is 14 residues long. Between the trimmed V and J ends, which lost 2 bases and 7 bases, there was a span of 17 bases. CDR1 is GTSNPN, CDR2 SVGIG, per germline (reference sequence). The DNA of the CDR3 is TGTGCCTGGAGTAATACCCCGGGGGCAAGTGGCTACACCTTC. Amino acid sequence: CAWSNTPGASGYTF.

The gene calls are TRBV4-1 and TRBJ1-2, with D hard to call. This CDR3 spans 17 amino acids. Germline V lookup: CDR1 MGHRA, CDR2 YSYEKL. Trimming took 4 bases from V and 6 from J, leaving 24 bases between them. CDR3 in amino acids: CASSRPEGGGSINGYTF. Written as DNA, the CDR3 is TGCGCCAGCAGCCGCCCCGAAGGAGGAGGTTCGATTAATGGCTACACCTTC.

This clone was counted once. The chain links TRBV27 to TRBJ2-1, with D perhaps TRBD2 (6 bases). The CDR3 extends over 14 amino acids. Per germline, CDR1 MNHEY and CDR2 SMNVEV (reference sequence). Between the trimmed V and J ends, which lost 8 bases and 5 bases, there was a span of 16 bases. CDR3 in DNA: TGTGCCAGCCGAAGAGGAGGGGTGAACAATGAGCAGTTCTTC. This translates into CASRRGGVNNEQFF.

Only a few counts were recorded for this clone. The chain uses TRBV6-5 and TRBJ1-2, with D perhaps TRBD1 (6 bases). The V end lost 5 bases, the J end lost 0 bases, and 7 bases lay between the germline ends. Germline V CDR1 and CDR2: MNHEY, SVGAGI. The CDR3 has 13 residues. CDR3 in DNA: TGTGCCAGCAGTCGACAGGCTAACTATGGCTACACCTTC. This gives the protein CASSRQANYGYTF.

This clone was detected only a few times. The chain recombines TRBV4-1 with TRBJ1-2; TRBD1 is a possible D gene (5 bases). V was clipped by 0 bases and J by 4 bases, with 15 bases between them. This CDR3 is built from 16 residues. Germline-derived CDR1 and CDR2 are MGHRA and YSYEKL. CDR3 DNA: TGCGCCAGCAGCCAAGATCGTGGGCAGGGTGGCTATGGCTACACCTTC. Translation gives CASSQDRGQGGYGYTF.

The chain couples TRBV5-1 to TRBJ1-4; D is unclear. Per the germline V gene, CDR1 is SGHRS and CDR2 is YFSETQ. The CDR3 contains 15 residues. The V end was cut by 5 bases, the J end by 3 bases, with 14 bases between. DNA of the CDR3: TGCGCCAGCAGTCCAGCGGACGGTCCTAATGAAAAACTGTTTTTT. Amino acids: CASSPADGPNEKLFF.

The chain carries TRBV30 and TRBJ1-2; possibly TRBD1 for D (5 bases). V lost 4 bases, J lost 3 bases, and 15 bases lay in between. The CDR3 loop spans 14 amino acids. Germline CDR1 GTSNPN, CDR2 SVGIG (reference sequence). The DNA for the CDR3 is TGTGCCTGGACCCTACATGACAGCTACTATGGCTACACCTTC. Residues: CAWTLHDSYYGYTF.

The chain is built from TRBV11-3 and TRBJ2-1; the match to TRBD1 covers 9 bases. J lost 4 bases, V lost 6 bases, and 1 base had no gene match. The germline V gene encodes CDR1 SGHNT and CDR2 YENEEA. CDR3 length: 13 residues. The CDR3 loop reads CASRQGAYNEQFF. The CDR3 nucleotides are TGTGCCAGCAGACAGGGGGCTTACAATGAGCAGTTCTTC.

The CDR3 is CASSQEGYNTGELFF. Written as DNA, the CDR3 is TGCGCCAGCAGCCAAGAAGGATACAACACCGGGGAGCTGTTTTTT. The genes are TRBV4-1 and TRBJ2-2; D gene unclear. CDR3 length equals 15 residues. Trimming cost V 0 bases and J 2 bases, with 7 bases left between them. Germline V gene lookup returns CDR1 MGHRA and CDR2 YSYEKL.